The clone carrying this TCR beta chain occurred a few times. Its antigen is currently unknown. This specimen belongs to a study of T cell repertoires in cytomegalovirus infection. At the level of the study: Public TCR beta signatures provided an indication of both CMV infection and a matching HLA type.

Overall study results and limits: The ex vivo response showed dominance by HLA-C-restricted CMV-specific TCR beta clonotypes.

The CDR3 consists of 12 residues. The V gene lost 6 bases and the J gene lost 5 bases, with 11 bases spanning the gap. TCRdb analysed the reads with MiXCR anew, one entry per CDR3 protein. The sample holds 680,000 or so distinct CDR3 sequences, 35% seen once. Sequenced input: PBMCs. V gene TRBV12-3 or TRBV12-4 combines with J gene TRBJ2-7; D is ambiguous. This sequence was found in a human donor in good health (CMV status not recorded). Some clones in this sample may be carry-over from other donors' samples. CDR3 loop: CASSRLGNEQYF. CDR3 nucleotides: TGTGCCAGCAGCCGCTTGGGAAACGAGCAGTACTTC.